Listed here are 10 T cell receptor beta chains from one sample, sequenced in a study of identical twins. Each CDR3 protein is one row after TCRdb ran MiXCR on the 5' RACE reads. The sample lists approximately 590,000 distinct CDR3 sequences; around 9.6% were seen once. The same sample was also studied in work on yellow fever vaccine responses in identical twins.

Sequenced input: PBMCs. These receptor sequences come from a woman aged 18-29 years in good health.

This clonotype was seen ten or more times. V and J are TRBV6-5 and TRBJ2-1, with 13 bases aligning to TRBD2. Germline V lookup: CDR1 MNHEY, CDR2 SVGAGI. The junction had 4 bases not matched to a gene; V was cut back by 4 bases and J by 1 base. The CDR3 has 17 amino acids. As DNA, the CDR3 is TGTGCCAGCAGTTCTCTGACTAGCGGGGGGTCCTACAATGAGCAGTTCTTC. It encodes CASSSLTSGGSYNEQFF.

A few counts support this clonotype. The chain is built from TRBV7-9 and TRBJ2-7; D is tentatively TRBD1 or TRBD2 (5 bases each). The CDR3 spans 14 residues. Trimming pared 4 bases from V and 6 bases from J, leaving 16 bases between. Germline V gives CDR1 SEHNR, CDR2 FQNEAQ (reference sequence). The CDR3 coding sequence is TGTGCCAGCAGCTCCGGGACGTCTCCCCGCGAGCAGTACTTC. This sequence encodes CASSSGTSPREQYF.

The chain joins TRBV20-1 to TRBJ2-7; D call uncertain. V was shortened by 6 bases and J by 2 bases, with 11 bases between the two germline ends. The V gene's germline CDR1 is DFQATT and CDR2 SNEGSKA (reference sequence). The CDR3 spans 12 residues. The CDR3 DNA reads as TGCAGTGCCCCCCCGAATACCTACGAGCAGTACTTC. The encoded protein is CSAPPNTYEQYF.

This clonotype has more than one count but fewer than ten. This rearrangement joins TRBV7-2 to TRBJ2-7; D may be TRBD2 (7 bases). Germline-derived CDR1 and CDR2 are SGHTA and FQGNSA. The length of the CDR3 is 17 residues. Trimming removed 5 bases at V and 3 bases at J, with 23 bases between. The CDR3 DNA follows: TGTGCCAGCAGCCGAGCTGGTAGGGGGGGGGCAAACTACGAGCAGTACTTC. It codes for CASSRAGRGGANYEQYF.

This clonotype occurred a few times. The genes are TRBV20-1 and TRBJ2-1; D might be TRBD1 or TRBD2, each matching 5 bases. The CDR3 is made up of 15 amino acids. Trimming took off 5 bases at V and 2 bases at J, with 16 bases between the two ends. Germline CDR1 and CDR2: DFQATT and SNEGSKA (reference sequence). Here the CDR3 reads CSAQTPGRTYNEQFF. DNA of the CDR3: TGCAGTGCTCAGACTCCGGGACGGACCTACAATGAGCAGTTCTTC.

For this clonotype: Being one base from a much bigger clone, this may be a read error. The chain has TRBV4-1 and TRBJ2-1, with D perhaps TRBD1 or TRBD2 (5 bases each). CDR1 is MGHRA and CDR2 is YSYEKL in the germline V gene. V lost 1 base to trimming and J lost 8 bases, with 6 bases between them. The CDR3 runs to 12 residues. CDR3: CASSQGDHEQFF. DNA of the CDR3: TGCGCCAGCAGCCAAGGGGACCATGAGCAGTTCTTC.

This clonotype has just a few counts. The chain couples TRBV24-1 to TRBJ2-3; TRBD2 might be the D (5 bases). Between the trimmed V and J ends, which lost 2 bases and 6 bases, there was a span of 11 bases. Germline assignment: CDR1 KGHDR and CDR2 SFDVKD. CDR3 length equals 14 residues. In DNA, the CDR3 is TGTGCCACCAGTGATTCTCCCCGGAGGGATACGCAGTATTTT. Translation gives CATSDSPRRDTQYF.

This clonotype was seen many times. The chain links TRBV27 to TRBJ2-7; 9 bases map to TRBD1. J gave up 5 bases and V 1 base, and 3 bases lay outside the gene matches. CDR1 and CDR2 (germline): MNHEY, SMNVEV (reference sequence). The CDR3 spans 14 residues. The CDR3 protein is CASSLWGQGNEQYF. DNA of the CDR3: TGTGCCAGCAGTTTATGGGGACAGGGCAACGAGCAGTACTTC.

This clonotype has a handful of counts. This chain joins TRBV7-2 and TRBJ2-1, with a possible D match to TRBD2 (6 bases). The CDR3 length is 15 residues. Germline-derived CDR1 and CDR2 are SGHTA and FQGNSA. V was shortened by 2 bases and J by 6 bases, with 14 bases between the two germline ends. CDR3 sequence (DNA): TGTGCCAGCAGCTTAACCGGGACTCCCTCCAATGAGCAGTTCTTC. Translated: CASSLTGTPSNEQFF.

The genes are TRBV6-2 or TRBV6-3 and TRBJ2-7; D remains unclear. This CDR3 has 18 residues. Germline CDR1 is MNHEY and CDR2 is SVGEGT. Trimming pared 2 bases from V and 4 bases from J, leaving 24 bases between. CDR3 loop: CASSYRQTKASLGYEQYF. The CDR3 DNA is TGTGCCAGCAGTTACAGGCAGACCAAAGCCTCTTTAGGATACGAGCAGTACTTC.